These 11 T cell receptor beta chains were sequenced from one sample in a study of blood T cell repertoires in COVID-19. Assay: immunoSEQ multiplex PCR; the TCRdb copy retains only in-frame clones and omits some. The data hold 50,000 or so clones, with more than 75% observed a single time. The sample was peripheral blood. These TCRs come from a man between 40 and 49 years old with active COVID-19.

The chain has TRBV19 and TRBJ1-1; TRBD1 is a possible D gene (6 bases). The CDR3 length is 15 residues. V was cut by 5 bases and J by 0 bases, with 13 bases left in between. Germline V gene lookup returns CDR1 LNHDA and CDR2 SQIVND (reference sequence). The chain's CDR3 is CASSLQGQLNTEAFF. CDR3 sequence (DNA): TGTGCCAGTAGTCTCCAAGGACAGTTGAACACTGAAGCTTTCTTT.

This sequence joins TRBV5-1 and TRBJ2-3; TRBD2 aligns across 8 bases. Germline V gene lookup returns CDR1 SGHRS and CDR2 YFSETQ. Trimming at V came to 4 bases and at J to 2 bases, leaving 9 bases not matched to a gene. The CDR3 has 16 residues. In nucleotides, the CDR3 is TGCGCCAGCAGCCCCCCCCCGGGAGGGCCCACAGATACGCAGTATTTT. Translating it yields CASSPPPGGPTDTQYF.

The DNA for the CDR3 is TGCGCCAGCAGGGCGCAGGGCCCCTACAATGAGCAGTTCTTC. It specifies CASRAQGPYNEQFF. The genes are TRBV5-1 and TRBJ2-1; D possibly corresponds to TRBD1 (5 bases). V was shortened by 5 bases and J by 2 bases, with 11 bases between the two germline ends. CDR3 length: 14 amino acids. Germline V gene data show CDR1 as SGHRS and CDR2 as YFSETQ.

V gene TRBV9 combines with J gene TRBJ2-3; TRBD2 might be the D (6 bases). V gave up 0 bases and J gave up 3 bases, with 17 bases separating them. The CDR3 is made up of 17 amino acids. In germline, CDR1 is SGDLS, CDR2 YYNGEE. The CDR3 is CASSVGGDGRGTDTQYF. The CDR3 DNA is TGTGCCAGCAGCGTAGGAGGTGACGGGAGAGGGACAGATACGCAGTATTTT.

The chain combines TRBV5-1 with TRBJ1-1; D is ambiguous. The CDR3 is 15 amino acids. V was clipped by 4 bases and J by 4 bases, with 17 bases between them. Germline V gene data show CDR1 as SGHRS and CDR2 as YFSETQ. CDR3 DNA sequence: TGCGCCAGCAGCACGGGGTCCCGCGGGGTCACTGAAGCTTTCTTT. Translated, it gives CASSTGSRGVTEAFF.

The V gene is TRBV4-1, the J gene TRBJ1-1; D might be TRBD1 (5 bases). V was cut by 0 bases and J by 4 bases, with 15 bases left in between. This CDR3 region has 16 residues. Germline V gene sequence: CDR1 MGHRA, CDR2 YSYEKL. CDR3 loop: CASSQDHRPRVTEAFF. CDR3 in DNA: TGCGCCAGCAGCCAAGATCATAGGCCCAGGGTCACTGAAGCTTTCTTT.

The V and J genes are TRBV6-5 and TRBJ2-1, with D unclear. The CDR3 runs 13 residues. CDR1 MNHEY and CDR2 SVGAGI come from the germline V gene. V was trimmed by 7 bases and J by 3 bases, leaving 10 bases between them. CDR3 DNA: TGTGCCAGCAAAGCCACCAACTACAATGAGCAGTTCTTC. Translating gives CASKATNYNEQFF.

The V gene is TRBV5-1, the J gene TRBJ2-3; a possible D gene is TRBD2 (5 bases). The CDR3 has 15 amino acids. The V gene lost 4 bases and the J gene lost 1 base, with 13 bases spanning the gap. CDR1 and CDR2 (germline): SGHRS, YFSETQ. This CDR3 reads CASSPRGRGTDTQYF. CDR3 DNA sequence: TGCGCCAGCAGCCCCCGTGGGCGGGGCACAGATACGCAGTATTTT. The variable domain in full, completed from reference TRBV5-1 and TRBJ2-3, reads KAGVTQTPRYLIKTRGQQVTLSCSPISGHRSVSWYQQTPGQGLQFLFEYFSETQRNKGNFPGRFSGRQFSNSRSEMNVSTLELGDSALYLCASSPRGRGTDTQYFGPGTRLTVL.

This clone was observed once. The chain employs TRBV27 and TRBJ2-3, with a weak D call TRBD2 (5 bases). Trimming cost V 1 base and J 3 bases, with 8 bases left between them. This CDR3 is 14 amino acids long. Germline values: CDR1 MNHEY, CDR2 SMNVEV (reference sequence). The CDR3 protein is CASSLWPGTDTQYF. CDR3 in DNA: TGTGCCAGCAGTTTATGGCCGGGGACAGATACGCAGTATTTT.

In this sample, this clone turned up a few times. The V and J genes are TRBV7-9 and TRBJ1-5, with D unclear. Per the germline V gene, CDR1 is SEHNR and CDR2 is FQNEAQ (reference sequence). The CDR3 length is 15 residues. Deletions cut 5 bases from V and 5 bases from J, with 16 bases between. The CDR3 reads CASSPHGLGDQPQHF. The CDR3 coding sequence is TGTGCCAGCAGCCCCCACGGACTTGGGGATCAGCCCCAGCATTTT.

Concerning this clone itself: The identical CDR3 is also encoded by other nucleotide sequences in the sample. This chain joins TRBV19 and TRBJ2-2, with D unclear. The ends were cut back, 2 bases at V and 1 base at J, with 5 bases in the middle. Germline loops: CDR1 LNHDA, CDR2 SQIVND (reference sequence). This CDR3 has 14 residues. Here the CDR3 DNA reads TGTGCCAGTAGTATAAACAGGAACACCGGGGAGCTGTTTTTT. Residues: CASSINRNTGELFF.